One T cell receptor (beta chain) is described in this entry. This sample is drawn from a study of shared clonotypes between healthy human individuals. This CDR3 has 14 amino acids. CDR1 is GTSNPN, CDR2 SVGIG, per germline (reference sequence). V dropped 2 bases and J dropped 0 bases, with 11 bases sitting between them. Sequencing used immunoSEQ multiplex PCR; TCRdb keeps in-frame clones, though not all of them. The table shows approximately 1,000,000 clones, with about 72% occurring only once. The chain recombines TRBV30 with TRBJ2-7; tentative D call: TRBD1 (6 bases). The receptor was isolated from a man younger than 35 in good health. Some clones in this sample may be carry-over from other donors' samples. Sequenced sample: memory CD4+ T cells from PBMCs. Sample subset: CD45RA-negative fraction. The CDR3 DNA follows: TGTGCCTGGAGTCGTCAGGGGAGCTCCTACGAGCAGTACTTC. It specifies CAWSRQGSSYEQYF.